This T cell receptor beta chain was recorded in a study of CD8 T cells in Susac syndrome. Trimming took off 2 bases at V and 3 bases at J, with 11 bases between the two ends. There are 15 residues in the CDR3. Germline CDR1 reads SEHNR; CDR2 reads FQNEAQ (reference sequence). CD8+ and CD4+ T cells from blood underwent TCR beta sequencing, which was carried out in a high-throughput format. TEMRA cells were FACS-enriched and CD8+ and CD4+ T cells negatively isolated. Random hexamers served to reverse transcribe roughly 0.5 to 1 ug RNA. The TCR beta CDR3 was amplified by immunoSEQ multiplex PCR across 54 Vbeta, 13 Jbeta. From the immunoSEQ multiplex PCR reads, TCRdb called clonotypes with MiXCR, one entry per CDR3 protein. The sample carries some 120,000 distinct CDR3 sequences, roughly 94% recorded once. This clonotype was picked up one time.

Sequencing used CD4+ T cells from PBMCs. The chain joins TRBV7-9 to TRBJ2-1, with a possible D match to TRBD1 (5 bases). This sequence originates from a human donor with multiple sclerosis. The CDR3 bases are TGTGCCAGCAGCTTAATAGGGGAAGGCTACAATGAGCAGTTCTTC. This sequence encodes CASSLIGEGYNEQFF.